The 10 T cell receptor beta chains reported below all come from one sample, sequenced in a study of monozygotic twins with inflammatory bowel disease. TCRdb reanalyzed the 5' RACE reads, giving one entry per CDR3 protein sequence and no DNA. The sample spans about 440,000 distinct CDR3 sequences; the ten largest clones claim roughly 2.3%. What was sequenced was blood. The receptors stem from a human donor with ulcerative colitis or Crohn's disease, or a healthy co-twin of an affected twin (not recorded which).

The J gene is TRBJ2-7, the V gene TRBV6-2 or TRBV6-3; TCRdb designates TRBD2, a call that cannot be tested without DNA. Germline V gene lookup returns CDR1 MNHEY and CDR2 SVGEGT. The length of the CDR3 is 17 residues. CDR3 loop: CASSSSGTSGGTYEQYF.

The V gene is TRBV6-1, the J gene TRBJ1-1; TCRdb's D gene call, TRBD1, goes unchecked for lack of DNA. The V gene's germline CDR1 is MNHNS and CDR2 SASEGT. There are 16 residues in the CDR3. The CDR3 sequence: CASGTTTGQGNTEAFF.

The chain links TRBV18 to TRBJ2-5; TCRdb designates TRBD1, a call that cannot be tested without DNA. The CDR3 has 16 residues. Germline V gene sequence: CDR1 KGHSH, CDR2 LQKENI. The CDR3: CASSPLDRGLRETQYF. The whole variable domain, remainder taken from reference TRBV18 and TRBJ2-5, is NAGVMQNPRHLVRRRGQEARLRCSPMKGHSHVYWYRQLPEEGLKFMVYLQKENIIDESGMPKERFSAEFPKEGPSILRIQQVVRGDSAAYFCASSPLDRGLRETQYFGPGTRLLVL.

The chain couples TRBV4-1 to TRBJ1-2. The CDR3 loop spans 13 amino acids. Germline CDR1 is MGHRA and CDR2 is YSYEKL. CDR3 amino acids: CASSHLQKEGYTF.

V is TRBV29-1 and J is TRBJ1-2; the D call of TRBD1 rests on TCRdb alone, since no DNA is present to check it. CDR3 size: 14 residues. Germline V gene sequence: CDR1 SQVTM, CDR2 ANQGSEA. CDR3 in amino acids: CSVDRPGGSYGYTF.

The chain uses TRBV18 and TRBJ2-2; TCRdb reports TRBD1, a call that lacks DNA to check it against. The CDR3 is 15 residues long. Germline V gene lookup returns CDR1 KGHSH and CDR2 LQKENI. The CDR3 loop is CASSQLTVNTGELFF.

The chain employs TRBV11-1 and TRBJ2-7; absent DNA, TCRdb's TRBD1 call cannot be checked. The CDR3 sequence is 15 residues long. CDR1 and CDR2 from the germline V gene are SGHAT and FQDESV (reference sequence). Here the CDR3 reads CASTSGRKLSYEQYF.

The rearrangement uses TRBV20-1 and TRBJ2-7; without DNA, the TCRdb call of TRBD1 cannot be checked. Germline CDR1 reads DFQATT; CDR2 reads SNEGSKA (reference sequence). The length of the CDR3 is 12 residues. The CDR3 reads CSAIGQGYEQYF.

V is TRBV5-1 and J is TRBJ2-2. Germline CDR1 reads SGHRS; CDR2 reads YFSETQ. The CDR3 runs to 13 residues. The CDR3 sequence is CASQAPNTGELFF.

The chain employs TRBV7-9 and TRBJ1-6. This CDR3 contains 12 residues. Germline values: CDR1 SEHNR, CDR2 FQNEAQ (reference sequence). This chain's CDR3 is CASSLDTSPLHF.